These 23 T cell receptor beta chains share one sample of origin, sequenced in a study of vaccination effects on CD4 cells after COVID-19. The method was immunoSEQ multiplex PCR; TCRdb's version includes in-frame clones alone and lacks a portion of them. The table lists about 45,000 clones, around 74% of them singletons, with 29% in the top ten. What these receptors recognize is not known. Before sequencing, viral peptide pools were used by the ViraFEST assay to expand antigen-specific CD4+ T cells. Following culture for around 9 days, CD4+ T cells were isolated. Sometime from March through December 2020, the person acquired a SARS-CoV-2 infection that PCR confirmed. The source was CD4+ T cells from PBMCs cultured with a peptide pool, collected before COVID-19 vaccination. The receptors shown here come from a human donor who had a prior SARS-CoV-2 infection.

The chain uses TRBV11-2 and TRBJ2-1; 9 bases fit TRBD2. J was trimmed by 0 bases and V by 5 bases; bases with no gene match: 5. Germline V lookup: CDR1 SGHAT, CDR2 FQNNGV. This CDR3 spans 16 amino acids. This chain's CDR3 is CASSLSGRPSYNEQFF. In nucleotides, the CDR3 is TGTGCCAGCAGCCTTAGCGGGAGACCCTCCTACAATGAGCAGTTCTTC.

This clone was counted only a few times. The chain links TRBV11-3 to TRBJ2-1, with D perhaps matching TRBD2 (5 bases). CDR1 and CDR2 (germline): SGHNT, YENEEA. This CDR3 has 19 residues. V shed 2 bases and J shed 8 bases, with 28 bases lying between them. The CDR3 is CASSLRHSSGSVNFYEQFF. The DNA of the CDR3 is TGTGCCAGCAGCTTACGTCATTCCAGTGGTAGCGTGAACTTCTATGAGCAGTTCTTC.

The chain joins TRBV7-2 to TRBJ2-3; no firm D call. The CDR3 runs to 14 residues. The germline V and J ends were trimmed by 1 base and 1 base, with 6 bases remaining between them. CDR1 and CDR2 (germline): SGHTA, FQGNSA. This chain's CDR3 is CASSLGAGTDTQYF. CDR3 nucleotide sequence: TGTGCCAGCAGCTTAGGCGCCGGCACAGATACGCAGTATTTT.

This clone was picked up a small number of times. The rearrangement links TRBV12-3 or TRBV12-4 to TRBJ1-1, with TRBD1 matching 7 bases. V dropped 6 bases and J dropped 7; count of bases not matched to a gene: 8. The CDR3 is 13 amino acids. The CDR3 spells CASSTNRDSEAFF. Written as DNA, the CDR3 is TGTGCCAGCAGCACAAATAGGGACAGTGAAGCTTTCTTT.

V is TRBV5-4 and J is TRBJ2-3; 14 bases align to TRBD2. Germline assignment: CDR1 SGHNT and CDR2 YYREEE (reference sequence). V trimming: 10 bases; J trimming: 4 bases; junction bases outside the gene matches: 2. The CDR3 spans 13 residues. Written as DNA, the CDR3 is TGTGCCGGGACTAGCGGGAGCTCAGATACGCAGTATTTT. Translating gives CAGTSGSSDTQYF.

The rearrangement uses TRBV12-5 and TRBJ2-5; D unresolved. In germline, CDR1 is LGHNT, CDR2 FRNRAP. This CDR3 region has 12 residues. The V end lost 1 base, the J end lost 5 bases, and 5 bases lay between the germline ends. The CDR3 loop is CASGLGRETQYF. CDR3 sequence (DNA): TGTGCTAGTGGTTTGGGTCGCGAGACCCAGTACTTC.

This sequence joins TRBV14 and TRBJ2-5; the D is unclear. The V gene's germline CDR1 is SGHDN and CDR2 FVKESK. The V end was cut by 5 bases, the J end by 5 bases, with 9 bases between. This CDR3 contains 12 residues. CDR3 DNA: TGTGCCAGCAGCGGGAAAGGGGAGACCCAGTACTTC. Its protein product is CASSGKGETQYF.

The CDR3 nucleotides are TGCGCCAGCAGCCAAGACATATTGGGTGCTGGGGCCAACGTCCTGACTTTC. Its translation: CASSQDILGAGANVLTF. The V gene is TRBV4-3, the J gene TRBJ2-6; D uncertain. The ends were cut back, 0 bases at V and 2 bases at J, with 11 bases in the middle. The length of the CDR3 is 17 residues. CDR1 and CDR2 from the germline V gene are LGHNA and YSLEER.

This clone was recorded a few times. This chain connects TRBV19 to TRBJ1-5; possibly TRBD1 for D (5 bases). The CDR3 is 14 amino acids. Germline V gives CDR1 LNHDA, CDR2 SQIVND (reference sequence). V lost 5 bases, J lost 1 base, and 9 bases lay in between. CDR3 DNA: TGTGCCAGTAGTGACAGCTGGAGCAATCAGCCCCAGCATTTT. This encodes CASSDSWSNQPQHF. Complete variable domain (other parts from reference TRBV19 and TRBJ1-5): DGGITQSPKYLFRKEGQNVTLSCEQNLNHDAMYWYRQDPGQGLRLIYYSQIVNDFQKGDIAEGYSVSREKKESFPLTVTSAQKNPTAFYLCASSDSWSNQPQHFGDGTRLSIL.

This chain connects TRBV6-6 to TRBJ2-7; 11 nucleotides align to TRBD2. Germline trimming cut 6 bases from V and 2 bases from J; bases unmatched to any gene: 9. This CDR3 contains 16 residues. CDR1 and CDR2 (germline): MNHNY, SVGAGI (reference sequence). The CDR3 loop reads CASSLSLAGGTYEQYF. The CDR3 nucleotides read TGTGCCAGCAGCCTCTCCTTAGCGGGAGGGACCTACGAGCAGTACTTC.

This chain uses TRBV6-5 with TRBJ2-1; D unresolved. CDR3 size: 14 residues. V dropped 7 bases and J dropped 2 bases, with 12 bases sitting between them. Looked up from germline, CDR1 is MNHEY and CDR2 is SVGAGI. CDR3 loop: CASNRGKAYNEQFF. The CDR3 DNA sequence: TGTGCCAGCAATCGCGGAAAAGCCTACAATGAGCAGTTCTTC.

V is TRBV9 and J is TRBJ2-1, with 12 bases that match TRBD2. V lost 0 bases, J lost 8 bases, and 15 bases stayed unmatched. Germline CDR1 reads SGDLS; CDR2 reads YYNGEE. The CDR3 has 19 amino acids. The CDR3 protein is CASSVGLAGASGGPHEQFF. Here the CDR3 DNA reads TGTGCCAGCAGCGTAGGACTAGCGGGAGCCTCGGGCGGTCCCCATGAGCAGTTCTTC.

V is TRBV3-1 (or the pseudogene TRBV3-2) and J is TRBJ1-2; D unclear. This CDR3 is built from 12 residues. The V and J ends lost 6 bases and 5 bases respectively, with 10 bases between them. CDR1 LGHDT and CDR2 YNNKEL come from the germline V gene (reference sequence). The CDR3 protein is CASRASGYGYTF. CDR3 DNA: TGTGCCAGCAGGGCCTCGGGGTATGGCTACACCTTC.

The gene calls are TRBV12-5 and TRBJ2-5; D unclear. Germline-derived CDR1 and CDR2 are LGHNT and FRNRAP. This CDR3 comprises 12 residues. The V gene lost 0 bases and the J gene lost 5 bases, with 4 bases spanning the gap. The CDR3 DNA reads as TGTGCTAGTGGTTTGGTAGTGGAGACCCAGTACTTC. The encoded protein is CASGLVVETQYF.

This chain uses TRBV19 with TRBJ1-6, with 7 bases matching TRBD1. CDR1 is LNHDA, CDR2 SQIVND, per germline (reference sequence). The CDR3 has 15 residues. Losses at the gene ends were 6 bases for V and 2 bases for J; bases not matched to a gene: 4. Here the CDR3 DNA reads TGTGCCAGTAGCCTACAGGGGACCTATAATTCACCCCTCCACTTT. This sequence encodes CASSLQGTYNSPLHF.

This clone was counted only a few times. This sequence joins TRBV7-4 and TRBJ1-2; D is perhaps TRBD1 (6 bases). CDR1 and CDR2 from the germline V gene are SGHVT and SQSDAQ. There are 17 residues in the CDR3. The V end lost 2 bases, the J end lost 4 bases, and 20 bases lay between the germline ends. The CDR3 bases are TGTGCCAGCAGCTTAAAAACCTCATACAGGGCTCCCTATGGCTACACCTTC. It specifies CASSLKTSYRAPYGYTF. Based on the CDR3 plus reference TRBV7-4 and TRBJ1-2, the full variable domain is GAGVSQSPRYKVAKRGRDVALRCDSISGHVTLYWYRQTLGQGSEVLTYSQSDAQRDKSGRPSGRFSAERPERSVSTLKIQRTEQGDSAVYLCASSLKTSYRAPYGYTFGSGTRLTVV.

DNA for the CDR3: TGCGCCAGCAGCCCCGTAGCGGGAGAGGTCGGGAATGAGCAGTTCTTC. Its protein product is CASSPVAGEVGNEQFF. The chain combines TRBV5-1 with TRBJ2-1; the match to TRBD2 covers 9 bases. After removal of 4 bases from V and 7 bases from J, the junction contained 12 bases not matched to a gene. The CDR3 covers 16 residues. Germline CDR1 reads SGHRS; CDR2 reads YFSETQ. The full variable domain, completed using reference TRBV5-1 and TRBJ2-1, is KAGVTQTPRYLIKTRGQQVTLSCSPISGHRSVSWYQQTPGQGLQFLFEYFSETQRNKGNFPGRFSGRQFSNSRSEMNVSTLELGDSALYLCASSPVAGEVGNEQFFGPGTRLTVL.

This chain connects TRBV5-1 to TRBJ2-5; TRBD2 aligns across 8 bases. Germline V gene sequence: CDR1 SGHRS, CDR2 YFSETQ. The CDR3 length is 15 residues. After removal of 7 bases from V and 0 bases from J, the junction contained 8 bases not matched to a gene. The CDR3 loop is CASDYGLADQETQYF. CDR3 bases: TGCGCCAGCGATTACGGACTAGCCGACCAAGAGACCCAGTACTTC. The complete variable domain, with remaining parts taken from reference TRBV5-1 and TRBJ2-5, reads KAGVTQTPRYLIKTRGQQVTLSCSPISGHRSVSWYQQTPGQGLQFLFEYFSETQRNKGNFPGRFSGRQFSNSRSEMNVSTLELGDSALYLCASDYGLADQETQYFGPGTRLLVL.

CDR3 sequence: CASSPTSGYQETQYF. The CDR3 bases are TGTGCCAGCAGTCCGACTAGCGGGTATCAAGAGACCCAGTACTTC. This chain uses TRBV6-2 or TRBV6-3 with TRBJ2-5, with TRBD2 matching over 10 bases. CDR1 is MNHEY, CDR2 SVGEGT, per germline. CDR3 length: 15 amino acids. The V segment lost 5 bases and the J segment 2 bases; nucleotides outside the gene matches: 5.

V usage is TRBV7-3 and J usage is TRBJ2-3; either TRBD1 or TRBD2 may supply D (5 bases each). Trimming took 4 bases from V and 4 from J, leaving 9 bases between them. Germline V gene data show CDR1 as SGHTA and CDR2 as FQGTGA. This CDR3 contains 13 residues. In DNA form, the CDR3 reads TGTGCCAGCAGCTCAAAGGGACCAGATACGCAGTATTTT. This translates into CASSSKGPDTQYF.

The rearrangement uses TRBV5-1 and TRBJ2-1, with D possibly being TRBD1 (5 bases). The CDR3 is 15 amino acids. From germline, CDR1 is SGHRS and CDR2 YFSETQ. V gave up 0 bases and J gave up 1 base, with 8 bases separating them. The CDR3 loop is CASSLVAGSYNEQFF. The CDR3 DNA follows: TGCGCCAGCAGCTTGGTAGCAGGGTCCTACAATGAGCAGTTCTTC.

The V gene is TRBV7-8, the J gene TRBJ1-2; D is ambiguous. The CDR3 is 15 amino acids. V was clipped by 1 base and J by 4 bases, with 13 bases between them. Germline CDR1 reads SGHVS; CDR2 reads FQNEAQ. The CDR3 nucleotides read TGTGCCAGCAGCTTAGGCGGAGGAGTAGGCTATGGCTACACCTTC. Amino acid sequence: CASSLGGGVGYGYTF.

The CDR3 DNA sequence: TGTGCCAGCAGCTACGGTCCCGGGAACACCGGGGAGCTGTTTTTT. This sequence encodes CASSYGPGNTGELFF. The chain combines TRBV5-4 with TRBJ2-2, with unresolved D. Germline V CDR1 and CDR2: SGHNT, YYREEE (reference sequence). Trimming pared 3 bases from V and 1 base from J, leaving 10 bases between. This CDR3 is built from 15 residues.